These 29 T cell receptor beta chains originate from one sample sequenced in a study of PD-1 blockade in mismatch repair-deficient tumors. Profiled with immunoSEQ multiplex PCR; TCRdb holds only in-frame clones, not every one. The sample holds approximately 40,000 clones, roughly 77% seen once. The specimen was peripheral blood, collected 4 weeks after starting pembrolizumab. The receptors were gathered from an adult with mismatch repair-deficient cancer.

This clone ranks as medium-sized (0.01 to 0.1%). The chain couples TRBV2 to TRBJ2-7; D unresolved. Germline V CDR1 and CDR2: SNHLY, FYNNEI. The CDR3 covers 13 residues. V was pared by 3 bases and J by 7 bases, with 13 bases between. This chain's CDR3 is CASSEPFTREQYF. The CDR3 DNA sequence: TGTGCCAGCAGTGAGCCCTTTACGCGAGAGCAGTACTTC. The variable domain in full, completed from reference TRBV2 and TRBJ2-7, reads EPEVTQTPSHQVTQMGQEVILRCVPISNHLYFYWYRQILGQKVEFLVSFYNNEISEKSEIFDDQFSVERPDGSNFTLKIRSTKLEDSAMYFCASSEPFTREQYFGPGTRLTVT.

The chain joins TRBV23-1 to TRBJ1-2; TRBD1 matches at 10 bases. TRBV23-1 qualifies as an ORF whose function is uncertain. The CDR3 is 15 amino acids. The V segment lost 0 bases and the J segment 7 bases; nucleotides outside the gene matches: 5. CDR3: CASSQSEDRGLGYTF. CDR3 nucleotide sequence: TGCGCCAGCAGTCAATCGGAAGACAGGGGGCTTGGCTACACCTTC.

By sample share, this clone is medium-sized (0.01 to 0.1%). The CDR3 sequence is CASSKQGRWNQPQHF. Here the CDR3 DNA reads TGTGCCAGCAGCAAACAGGGGAGGTGGAATCAGCCCCAGCATTTT. The chain is built from TRBV28 and TRBJ1-5, with 7 bases matching TRBD1. V trimming: 6 bases; J trimming: 4 bases; junction bases outside the gene matches: 9. The CDR3 totals 15 residues. The V gene's germline CDR1 is MDHEN and CDR2 SYDVKM.

V and J are TRBV5-6 and TRBJ1-3, with 7 positions matching TRBD1. Looked up from germline, CDR1 is SGHDT and CDR2 is YYEEEE. CDR3 length: 14 amino acids. Trimming cost V 5 bases and J 3 bases; bases outside gene matches: 5. The CDR3 here is CASSSGTDGNTIYF. The CDR3 DNA reads as TGTGCCAGCAGTTCCGGGACAGATGGAAACACCATATATTTT.

The chain joins TRBV18 to TRBJ1-4, with a possible D match to TRBD1 (6 bases). V was trimmed by 4 bases and J by 14 bases, leaving 23 bases between them. Germline assignment: CDR1 KGHSH and CDR2 LQKENI. CDR3 length equals 15 residues. This chain's CDR3 is CASSLEAMAGASLFF. The DNA of the CDR3 is TGTGCCAGCTCACTAGAGGCTATGGCAGGGGCCTCTCTGTTTTTT.

This clone is termed medium-sized. The chain joins TRBV4-3 to TRBJ2-7, with D possibly TRBD2 on 6 matching bases. V lost 4 bases and J lost 2, with 15 bases in between. Germline loops: CDR1 LGHNA, CDR2 YSLEER. CDR3 length equals 15 residues. The CDR3 DNA is TGCGCCAGCAGCCGTGGGTCGGGGGACCCCTACGAGCAGTACTTC. Amino acids: CASSRGSGDPYEQYF.

This rearrangement joins TRBV7-2 to TRBJ2-7; D gene ambiguous. The CDR3 runs to 15 residues. The germline V and J ends were trimmed by 0 bases and 0 bases, with 9 bases remaining between them. CDR1 is SGHTA and CDR2 is FQGNSA in the germline V gene. The CDR3 protein is CASSLALQNSYEQYF. The CDR3 nucleotides are TGTGCCAGCAGCTTAGCTTTACAGAACTCCTACGAGCAGTACTTC.

The J gene is TRBJ2-3, the V gene TRBV21-1; the table gives TRBD2 as D, unverified against the DNA. TRBV21-1 is a recognized pseudogene. CDR3 size: 15 residues. CDR3: CASSKTSGNTDTQYF. For the CDR3, the DNA is TGTGCCAGCAGCAAGACTAGCGGGAACACAGATACGCAGTATTTT.

This clone occurred a few times. This rearrangement joins TRBV28 to TRBJ2-7; D is unresolved. The V end was cut by 5 bases, the J end by 3 bases, with 8 bases between. This CDR3 region has 12 residues. CDR1 is MDHEN, CDR2 SYDVKM, per germline. The CDR3 region has the DNA TGTGCCAGCAGTACACCCCGCTACGAGCAGTACTTC. It yields the protein CASSTPRYEQYF.

The chain has TRBV19 and TRBJ2-2; D gene unclear. Germline V gene lookup returns CDR1 LNHDA and CDR2 SQIVND (reference sequence). The CDR3 sequence is 14 residues long. The V end lost 2 bases, the J end lost 4 bases, and 8 bases lay between the germline ends. In DNA form, the CDR3 reads TGTGCCAGTAGTATAATGAGTAGCACCGGGGAGCTGTTTTTT. The encoded protein is CASSIMSSTGELFF.

This clone has a single count. The J gene is TRBJ2-5, the V gene TRBV7-9, with TRBD2 matching 11 bases. CDR1 and CDR2 from the germline V gene are SEHNR and FQNEAQ (reference sequence). This CDR3 is 17 amino acids long. The ends lost 4 bases at V and 7 bases at J; junction bases unmatched: 14. The CDR3 DNA is TGTGCCAGCAGCTCAGTAGCGGGAGGGCTTCTCCAGGTGACCCAGTACTTC. This codes for CASSSVAGGLLQVTQYF. Full variable domain (rest looked up from reference TRBV7-9 and TRBJ2-5): DTGVSQNPRHKITKRGQNVTFRCDPISEHNRLYWYRQTLGQGPEFLTYFQNEAQLEKSRLLSDRFSAERPKGSFSTLEIQRTEQGDSAMYLCASSSVAGGLLQVTQYFGPGTRLLVL.

The chain is built from TRBV28 and TRBJ2-3; 8 positions agree with TRBD1. CDR3 length equals 19 residues. V lost 2 bases to trimming and J lost 0 bases; unmatched junction nucleotides: 13. Per the germline V gene, CDR1 is MDHEN and CDR2 is SYDVKM. This CDR3 reads CASSLPTRDRQTSTDTQYF. The CDR3 region has the DNA TGTGCCAGCAGTTTACCCACCCGGGACAGGCAAACTAGCACAGATACGCAGTATTTT.

V and J are TRBV10-1 and TRBJ2-7; D possibly corresponds to TRBD1 (5 bases). The V gene lost 0 bases and the J gene lost 3 bases, with 18 bases spanning the gap. Germline CDR1 and CDR2: WNHNN and SYGVQD (reference sequence). The CDR3 consists of 17 residues. CDR3 DNA sequence: TGCGCCAGCAGTGAGTCAATTGACAGCCCAGCCGGCTACGAGCAGTACTTC. This sequence encodes CASSESIDSPAGYEQYF.

This clone was counted between two and nine times. J is TRBJ2-7 and V is TRBV11-2; no firm D call. Germline V gene sequence: CDR1 SGHAT, CDR2 FQNNGV. CDR3 size: 14 residues. V lost 5 bases and J lost 0, with 11 bases in between. CDR3 loop: CASSREIDSYEQYF. CDR3 sequence (DNA): TGTGCCAGCAGCCGCGAGATTGACTCCTACGAGCAGTACTTC.

The chain joins TRBV19 to TRBJ1-2; TRBD1 is a possible D gene (5 bases). The germline CDR1 and CDR2 sequences are LNHDA and SQIVND (reference sequence). Trimming removed 7 bases from V and 8 bases from J, with 14 bases in between. The CDR3 consists of 12 residues. The CDR3 DNA reads as TGTGCCAGTACCTCCGGGACCTGGGGCTACACCTTC. Amino acids: CASTSGTWGYTF.

V and J are TRBV9 and TRBJ1-1, with D uncertain. Germline CDR1 SGDLS, CDR2 YYNGEE. Trimming stripped 0 bases from V and 0 bases from J, with 12 bases between. The CDR3 consists of 16 residues. This chain's CDR3 is CASSVAGSFMNTEAFF. In DNA, the CDR3 is TGTGCCAGCAGCGTAGCCGGCAGCTTCATGAACACTGAAGCTTTCTTT. The full variable domain, in which reference TRBV9 and TRBJ1-1 provide the parts outside the CDR3, is DSGVTQTPKHLITATGQRVTLRCSPRSGDLSVYWYQQSLDQGLQFLIQYYNGEERAKGNILERFSAQQFPDLHSELNLSSLELGDSALYFCASSVAGSFMNTEAFFGQGTRLTVV.

This chain uses TRBV29-1 with TRBJ2-1; D is ambiguous. V was trimmed by 2 bases and J by 0 bases, leaving 5 bases between them. This CDR3 is 13 amino acids long. Per the germline V gene, CDR1 is SQVTM and CDR2 is ANQGSEA. The CDR3 reads CSVETSSYNEQFF. DNA for the CDR3: TGCAGCGTTGAAACAAGCTCCTACAATGAGCAGTTCTTC.

The chain employs TRBV5-1 and TRBJ2-7, with 7 bases that match TRBD1. Germline V lookup: CDR1 SGHRS, CDR2 YFSETQ. This CDR3 region has 15 residues. J lost 7 bases, V lost 0 bases, and 10 bases had no gene match. This CDR3 reads CASSLALGAGGEQYF. As DNA, the CDR3 is TGCGCCAGCAGCTTGGCCCTGGGGGCAGGGGGAGAGCAGTACTTC.

The chain carries TRBV10-3 and TRBJ1-1; D unclear. The germline V and J ends were trimmed by 4 bases and 1 base, with 4 bases remaining between them. Germline CDR1 is ENHRY and CDR2 is SYGVKD. The CDR3 covers 12 residues. CDR3 sequence reads: CAISVRNTEAFF. CDR3 nucleotide sequence: TGTGCCATCAGTGTACGGAACACTGAAGCTTTCTTT.

The chain carries TRBV15 and TRBJ1-4; D possibly corresponds to TRBD1 (6 bases). The CDR3 has 16 residues. V gave up 6 bases and J gave up 3 bases, with 17 bases separating them. CDR1 is LNHNV, CDR2 YYDKDF, per germline (reference sequence). CDR3 residues: CATSTFTGPSNEKLFF. CDR3 DNA: TGTGCCACCAGTACCTTTACAGGGCCATCTAATGAAAAACTGTTTTTT.

This clone appeared once. The sample holds other DNA sequences that translate to the same CDR3. This chain links TRBV6-6 with TRBJ2-1, with D perhaps TRBD2 (6 bases). Germline loops: CDR1 MNHNY, CDR2 SVGAGI (reference sequence). This CDR3 comprises 14 residues. V dropped 2 bases and J dropped 7 bases, with 12 bases sitting between them. DNA of the CDR3: TGTGCCAGCAGTTACGGGCAGGGAGGAAATGAGCAGTTCTTC. It encodes CASSYGQGGNEQFF.

The rearrangement links TRBV7-2 to TRBJ2-2; D gene ambiguous. Germline-derived CDR1 and CDR2 are SGHTA and FQGNSA. V shed 1 base and J shed 5 bases, with 8 bases lying between them. This CDR3 contains 14 residues. The CDR3 spells CASSLVLKTGELFF. In nucleotides, the CDR3 is TGTGCCAGCAGCTTAGTTCTCAAAACCGGGGAGCTGTTTTTT.

CDR3 sequence reads: CAWSSNRVSTEAFF. In DNA form, the CDR3 reads TGTGCCTGGAGTAGTAATAGGGTTTCCACTGAAGCTTTCTTT. V usage is TRBV30 and J usage is TRBJ1-1, with D unresolved. V was clipped by 2 bases and J by 4 bases, with 14 bases between them. Germline loops: CDR1 GTSNPN, CDR2 SVGIG (reference sequence). The CDR3 spans 14 residues.

V usage is TRBV6-4 and J usage is TRBJ2-1; 7 nucleotides agree with TRBD2. CDR1 is MRHNA and CDR2 is SNTAGT in the germline V gene. Unmatched junction bases numbered 10, after V lost 5 bases and J lost 6 bases. The CDR3 spans 15 residues. DNA for the CDR3: TGTGCCAGCAGTCAAGGAACGGGCGGGAGCAATGAGCAGTTCTTC. This gives the protein CASSQGTGGSNEQFF.

The chain uses TRBV10-3 and TRBJ1-5; D gene unclear. The CDR3 covers 15 residues. V lost 2 bases, J lost 3 bases, and 11 bases lay in between. Per the germline V gene, CDR1 is ENHRY and CDR2 is SYGVKD. The CDR3 protein is CAISEVLDDNQPQHF. The CDR3 DNA sequence: TGTGCCATCAGTGAGGTCCTGGATGACAATCAGCCCCAGCATTTT.

The chain has TRBV5-8 and TRBJ2-5; the D gene is possibly TRBD1 (6 bases). Per the germline V gene, CDR1 is SGHTS and CDR2 is YDEGEE. The CDR3 length is 14 residues. V lost 4 bases to trimming and J lost 3 bases, with 13 bases between them. The CDR3 DNA reads as TGTGCCAGCAGCCCTCCGGCAGGGGAAGAGACCCAGTACTTC. It specifies CASSPPAGEETQYF.

This clone was observed a handful of times. The V gene is TRBV5-4, the J gene TRBJ2-5; 8 nucleotides match TRBD1. Germline V gene sequence: CDR1 SGHNT, CDR2 YYREEE (reference sequence). V was pared by 0 bases and J by 4 bases, with 2 bases of the junction left unmatched. The CDR3 totals 14 residues. CDR3 amino acids: CASSLGGTGETQYF. The DNA for the CDR3 is TGTGCCAGCAGCTTGGGAGGGACAGGAGAGACCCAGTACTTC.

The CDR3 spells CASSLLAGSNEQFF. The CDR3 DNA reads TGCGCCAGCAGCCTTCTAGCGGGGAGCAATGAGCAGTTCTTC. The gene calls are TRBV4-3 and TRBJ2-1; the match to TRBD2 covers 9 bases. The CDR3 has 14 residues. Trimming took 4 bases from V and 6 from J; bases not matched to a gene: 4. Germline assignment: CDR1 LGHNA and CDR2 YSLEER.

This rearrangement joins TRBV5-1 to TRBJ2-1, with 7 bases aligning to TRBD2. J was trimmed by 11 bases and V by 5 bases; bases with no gene match: 19. The length of the CDR3 is 16 residues. Germline V gene data show CDR1 as SGHRS and CDR2 as YFSETQ. CDR3 in DNA: TGCGCCAGCAGGGGAGAGGGCGGGAGTCTCATCGGGAAGCAGTTCTTC. This gives the protein CASRGEGGSLIGKQFF.